This T cell receptor (beta chain) came from a study of blood T cell repertoires in COVID-19. On the study more broadly: Donors in the United States, Italy and Spain gave samples during acute or convalescent COVID-19. The analysed material was cDNA or gDNA that came from T cells, B-cell-depleted T cells, or PBMCs.

This CDR3 is 13 amino acids long. Per germline, CDR1 DFQATT and CDR2 SNEGSKA (reference sequence). V lost 3 bases, J lost 1 base, and 9 bases lay in between. In the original workflow: Researchers report that nucleated cell counts were estimated from reference gene primer amplification. Sequencing used immunoSEQ multiplex PCR; TCRdb keeps in-frame clones, though not all of them. V and J calls and clone size are as listed in that table; D and trimming were resolved from the DNA. Of roughly 270,000 clones in the sample, approximately 91% were seen once. The receptor was isolated from a man between 18 and 29 years old with active or convalescent COVID-19. Material for sequencing was peripheral blood. The rearrangement links TRBV20-1 to TRBJ2-5; D gene uncertain. The CDR3 nucleotides read TGCAGTGCTAGTGGAGATTCCCAAGAGACCCAGTACTTC. Protein product: CSASGDSQETQYF.